This entry lists 23 T cell receptor beta chains sequenced from one sample in a study of beta chain features in type 1 diabetes. Study findings and constraints: Among all four CD4+ subsets, Type 1 diabetes patients had TCRB CDR3s that were moderately but significantly shorter.

The antigens of these receptors remain unknown. TCRB transcripts that were expressed got sequenced, as all of the isolated RNA had been reverse transcribed. Method: immunoSEQ multiplex PCR; TCRdb's copy keeps in-frame clones and lacks some. This repertoire shows under 350,000 clones, about 23% found once; its top ten account for approximately 0.011%. Sequencing input: naive CD4+ T cells from blood. All receptors come from a woman in her 30s with type 1 diabetes.

V is TRBV15 and J is TRBJ2-1; 9 nucleotides match TRBD2. The V and J ends lost 5 bases and 2 bases, in that order; junction bases with no gene match: 10. CDR3 length: 17 amino acids. Germline V gene lookup returns CDR1 LNHNV and CDR2 YYDKDF (reference sequence). The CDR3 bases are TGTGCCACCAGCGGGTCAGAGGGCGGGAGGGCCTACAATGAGCAGTTCTTC. Translation: CATSGSEGGRAYNEQFF.

The V and J genes are TRBV28 and TRBJ2-7, with TRBD1 identical over 10 bases. The CDR3 covers 15 residues. The V gene end was trimmed by 6 bases and the J gene end by 1 base; junction bases not matched to a gene: 6. Germline V lookup: CDR1 MDHEN, CDR2 SYDVKM. CDR3: CASRPDRGPSYEQYF. The CDR3 coding sequence is TGTGCCAGCAGACCCGACAGGGGGCCATCCTACGAGCAGTACTTC.

V usage is TRBV4-2 and J usage is TRBJ1-5, with D possibly TRBD1 on 5 matching bases. Germline V gene lookup returns CDR1 LGHNA and CDR2 YNFKEQ. CDR3 length: 17 residues. Trimming cost V 0 bases and J 4 bases, with 16 bases left between them. Here the CDR3 reads CASSQDITGVLNQPQHF. CDR3 sequence (DNA): TGTGCCAGCAGCCAAGATATCACAGGCGTTTTGAATCAGCCCCAGCATTTT.

This chain links TRBV29-1 with TRBJ2-3, with a tentative D call TRBD2 (6 bases). The germline V gene has CDR1 SQVTM and CDR2 ANQGSEA. The CDR3 runs to 13 residues. V lost 2 bases, J lost 2 bases, and 8 bases lay in between. The CDR3 loop is CSVETSITDTQYF. The CDR3 nucleotides read TGCAGCGTTGAAACTAGCATCACAGATACGCAGTATTTT.

The gene calls are TRBV4-2 and TRBJ2-3, with 7 bases lining up with TRBD2. CDR3 length equals 15 residues. Germline loops: CDR1 LGHNA, CDR2 YNFKEQ. The V and J ends lost 7 bases and 0 bases, in that order; junction bases with no gene match: 7. CDR3 in amino acids: CASTPLAASTDTQYF. The CDR3 region has the DNA TGTGCCAGCACCCCCCTAGCGGCTAGCACAGATACGCAGTATTTT.

This clone has a handful of counts. The V gene is TRBV25-1, the J gene TRBJ2-3; tentative D call: TRBD2 (5 bases). In germline, CDR1 is MGHDK, CDR2 SYGVNS. V was pared by 6 bases and J by 5 bases, with 15 bases between. The length of the CDR3 is 14 residues. Here the CDR3 reads CASSDRTAGDTQYF. The CDR3 DNA is TGTGCCAGCAGCGATAGAACGGCGGGAGATACGCAGTATTTT.

The table lists this clone with a few counts. The same CDR3 is also encoded by other DNA sequences in this sample. This sequence joins TRBV5-1 and TRBJ2-6, with D uncertain. V lost 1 base and J lost 0, with 8 bases in between. Per germline, CDR1 SGHRS and CDR2 YFSETQ. This CDR3 spans 16 amino acids. In DNA form, the CDR3 reads TGCGCCAGCAGCTTGATTTCGGGCTCTGGGGCCAACGTCCTGACTTTC. This sequence encodes CASSLISGSGANVLTF.

The CDR3 nucleotides are TGTGCCTGGAGTACCGTTGATGAGTCTTTCTTT. Its protein product is CAWSTVDESFF. The rearrangement uses TRBV30 and TRBJ1-1; D uncertain. The CDR3 sequence is 11 residues long. The germline V gene encodes CDR1 GTSNPN and CDR2 SVGIG (reference sequence). The V end was cut by 2 bases, the J end by 12 bases, with 13 bases between. The complete variable domain, with remaining parts taken from reference TRBV30 and TRBJ1-1, reads SQTIHQWPATLVQPVGSPLSLECTVEGTSNPNLYWYRQAAGRGLQLLFYSVGIGQISSEVPQNLSASRPQDRQFILSSKKLLLSDSGFYLCAWSTVDESFFGQGTRLTVV.

CDR3 sequence: CASSYGTGHYEQYF. The CDR3 nucleotides are TGTGCCAGCAGTTACGGGACAGGACACTACGAGCAGTACTTC. This chain joins TRBV27 and TRBJ2-7; 8 nucleotides agree with TRBD1. CDR3 size: 14 residues. Germline V gene sequence: CDR1 MNHEY, CDR2 SMNVEV (reference sequence). V lost 4 bases and J lost 3; bases outside the gene matches: 5.

This clone was counted between two and nine times. This chain uses TRBV5-1 with TRBJ2-2, with TRBD2 matching over 7 bases. This CDR3 contains 15 residues. Germline loops: CDR1 SGHRS, CDR2 YFSETQ. V lost 0 bases and J lost 3; bases outside the gene matches: 2. CDR3 sequence (DNA): TGCGCCAGCAGCTTGGCTAGCGGACACACCGGGGAGCTGTTTTTT. Translation gives CASSLASGHTGELFF.

V and J are TRBV9 and TRBJ2-3; 7 positions agree with TRBD1. The CDR3 totals 18 residues. The junction had 13 bases not matched to a gene; V was cut back by 0 bases and J by 3 bases. Germline V CDR1 and CDR2: SGDLS, YYNGEE. The CDR3: CASSVVKATGSGTDTQYF. The DNA for the CDR3 is TGTGCCAGCAGCGTAGTAAAGGCGACAGGGAGTGGAACAGATACGCAGTATTTT.

The rearrangement joins TRBV5-1 to TRBJ2-1; perhaps TRBD2 as D (6 bases). Trimming pared 0 bases from V and 5 bases from J, leaving 9 bases between. Looked up from germline, CDR1 is SGHRS and CDR2 is YFSETQ. This CDR3 has 14 amino acids. CDR3 protein: CASSLAAGNNEQFF. CDR3 coding DNA: TGCGCCAGCAGCTTGGCCGCGGGGAACAATGAGCAGTTCTTC.

The rearrangement joins TRBV19 to TRBJ2-1; D is possibly TRBD2 (6 bases). There are 15 residues in the CDR3. Trimming cost V 3 bases and J 5 bases, with 14 bases left between them. Germline lookup yields CDR1 LNHDA and CDR2 SQIVND (reference sequence). The CDR3 protein is CASSMYASVNNEQFF. Written as DNA, the CDR3 is TGTGCCAGTAGTATGTATGCTAGCGTAAACAATGAGCAGTTCTTC.

This clone has just one count. The V and J genes are TRBV10-1 and TRBJ2-1; 7 nucleotides match TRBD1. The CDR3 sequence is 11 residues long. V lost 3 bases, J lost 15 bases, and 5 bases stayed unmatched. Germline lookup yields CDR1 WNHNN and CDR2 SYGVQD (reference sequence). The CDR3 sequence is CASSEGTERFF. Written as DNA, the CDR3 is TGCGCCAGCAGTGAAGGGACAGAAAGGTTCTTC.

The V gene is TRBV9, the J gene TRBJ2-2, with unresolved D. Between the trimmed V and J ends, which lost 1 base and 5 bases, there was a span of 12 bases. Looked up from germline, CDR1 is SGDLS and CDR2 is YYNGEE. The CDR3 spans 15 residues. The DNA of the CDR3 is TGTGCCAGCAGCGTATCCGCGGCGGATACCGGGGAGCTGTTTTTT. Translation: CASSVSAADTGELFF.

The gene calls are TRBV29-1 and TRBJ2-1, with 10 bases lining up with TRBD1. CDR3 length equals 14 residues. Germline CDR1 reads SQVTM; CDR2 reads ANQGSEA. The V and J ends lost 7 bases and 7 bases, in that order; junction bases with no gene match: 10. The CDR3 DNA sequence: TGCAGCGGAACGGGACAGGGGTTGGGTAATGAGCAGTTCTTC. This gives the protein CSGTGQGLGNEQFF.

The V call is TRBV7-3, the J call TRBJ2-2; no clear D. The V end lost 4 bases, the J end lost 4 bases, and 4 bases lay between the germline ends. Germline lookup yields CDR1 SGHTA and CDR2 FQGTGA. This CDR3 contains 12 residues. The CDR3 loop is CASSSITGELFF. CDR3 sequence (DNA): TGTGCCAGCAGCTCAATCACCGGGGAGCTGTTTTTT.

This clone was recorded a few times. V gene TRBV28 combines with J gene TRBJ2-1; 11 bases line up with TRBD1. CDR3 length: 15 amino acids. Germline V CDR1 and CDR2: MDHEN, SYDVKM. Trimming at V came to 5 bases and at J to 7 bases, leaving 7 bases not matched to a gene. CDR3 sequence: CASSPPGTGGNEQFF. The DNA of the CDR3 is TGTGCCAGCAGTCCCCCCGGGACAGGGGGTAATGAGCAGTTCTTC.

This clone was observed a handful of times. The chain has TRBV5-1 and TRBJ2-3, with 14 bases lining up with TRBD2. CDR1 and CDR2 from the germline V gene are SGHRS and YFSETQ. The CDR3 runs 17 residues. V gave up 4 bases and J gave up 3 bases; unmatched junction bases: 7. CDR3 sequence reads: CASSTGLAGGRTDTQYF. In nucleotides, the CDR3 is TGCGCCAGCAGCACCGGACTAGCGGGAGGTCGTACAGATACGCAGTATTTT. The entire variable domain, with the rest obtained from reference TRBV5-1 and TRBJ2-3, is as follows: KAGVTQTPRYLIKTRGQQVTLSCSPISGHRSVSWYQQTPGQGLQFLFEYFSETQRNKGNFPGRFSGRQFSNSRSEMNVSTLELGDSALYLCASSTGLAGGRTDTQYFGPGTRLTVL.

V gene TRBV29-1 combines with J gene TRBJ1-1, with 8 bases identical to TRBD1. This CDR3 spans 13 amino acids. Germline CDR1 is SQVTM and CDR2 is ANQGSEA. Losses at the gene ends were 7 bases for V and 6 bases for J; bases not matched to a gene: 10. CDR3 sequence: CSAALDRVSEAFF. CDR3 bases: TGCAGCGCCGCCTTGGACAGGGTCTCTGAAGCTTTCTTT.

This clone was found once. The gene calls are TRBV9 and TRBJ1-1, with D tentatively TRBD1 (5 bases). The CDR3 totals 13 residues. Germline CDR1 reads SGDLS; CDR2 reads YYNGEE. The V gene lost 0 bases and the J gene lost 8 bases, with 11 bases spanning the gap. The CDR3 loop reads CASSVATEGEAFF. The CDR3 DNA reads TGTGCCAGCAGCGTAGCTACGGAGGGGGAAGCTTTCTTT.

This chain joins TRBV28 and TRBJ2-7, with 7 positions matching TRBD1. The CDR3 extends over 14 amino acids. Germline V gives CDR1 MDHEN, CDR2 SYDVKM. V was pared by 9 bases and J by 1 base, with 9 bases of the junction left unmatched. The DNA of the CDR3 is TGTGCCAGGGGGTACGGGACAGCATCCTACGAGCAGTACTTC. Its translation is CARGYGTASYEQYF.

CDR3 in DNA: TGTGCCAGCAGGAAGGGGGCTAATCAGCCCCAGCATTTT. Its protein product is CASRKGANQPQHF. The V call is TRBV7-9, the J call TRBJ1-5; the match to TRBD1 covers 7 bases. Trimming took 6 bases from V and 4 from J; bases not matched to a gene: 3. Germline CDR1 is SEHNR and CDR2 is FQNEAQ (reference sequence). The CDR3 loop spans 13 amino acids.